The 19 T cell receptor beta chains below were found in one sample sequenced in a study of CD8 T cells in ankylosing spondylitis. Whole-study results and caveats: A TCR beta motif of 8 or 9 highly homologous variants appeared characteristic of ankylosing spondylitis blood.

One entry per CDR3 protein, called by TCRdb with MiXCR from the 5' RACE reads. The sample lists under 450,000 distinct CDR3 sequences, 17% occurring once. For these receptors, no antigen is known. What was sequenced was blood, either unsorted or a sorted T cell fraction (not recorded which). Source of these receptors: a male donor with ankylosing spondylitis.

This clonotype turned up a few times. The V call is TRBV18, the J call TRBJ2-1; TRBD1 agrees at 10 bases. The CDR3 runs to 14 residues. CDR1 is KGHSH and CDR2 is LQKENI in the germline V gene. V was pared by 6 bases and J by 8 bases, with 7 bases of the junction left unmatched. The CDR3 loop reads CASSPGQGSYEQFF. As DNA, the CDR3 is TGTGCCAGCTCCCCGGGACAGGGGTCCTATGAGCAGTTCTTC. Filled out from reference TRBV18 and TRBJ2-1, the complete variable domain reads NAGVMQNPRHLVRRRGQEARLRCSPMKGHSHVYWYRQLPEEGLKFMVYLQKENIIDESGMPKERFSAEFPKEGPSILRIQQVVRGDSAAYFCASSPGQGSYEQFFGPGTRLTVL.

This clonotype occurred many times. The chain carries TRBV6-2 or TRBV6-3 and TRBJ2-3, with 7 bases matching TRBD1. Losses at the gene ends were 4 bases for V and 5 bases for J; bases not matched to a gene: 6. CDR1 and CDR2 from the germline V gene are MNHEY and SVGEGT. The CDR3 length is 14 residues. For the CDR3, the DNA is TGTGCCAGCAGTTGGGACAGCCGAAGAGATACGCAGTATTTT. This translates into CASSWDSRRDTQYF.

This clonotype was seen a handful of times. The rearrangement uses TRBV5-1 and TRBJ2-7; TRBD1 might be the D (5 bases). The V end lost 1 base, the J end lost 4 bases, and 15 bases lay between the germline ends. The length of the CDR3 is 15 residues. Germline CDR1 and CDR2: SGHRS and YFSETQ. The CDR3 sequence: CASSLTPGIEYEQYF. DNA for the CDR3: TGCGCCAGCAGCTTGACCCCAGGGATAGAATACGAGCAGTACTTC.

This clonotype was observed a few times. The V gene is TRBV7-2, the J gene TRBJ2-5; the D gene could be TRBD1 or TRBD2 (5 bases each). Trimming took 6 bases from V and 6 from J, leaving 20 bases between them. Germline-derived CDR1 and CDR2 are SGHTA and FQGNSA. The CDR3 loop spans 15 amino acids. The CDR3 coding sequence is TGTGCCAGCAGTTCACCCGGGGCCTACCCTCAGACCCAGTACTTC. It encodes CASSSPGAYPQTQYF. The whole variable domain, remainder taken from reference TRBV7-2 and TRBJ2-5, is GAGVSQSPSNKVTEKGKDVELRCDPISGHTALYWYRQSLGQGLEFLIYFQGNSAPDKSGLPSDRFSAERTGGSVSTLTIQRTQQEDSAVYLCASSSPGAYPQTQYFGPGTRLLVL.

This clonotype has just a few counts. V usage is TRBV3-1 and J usage is TRBJ2-1; 10 nucleotides line up with TRBD2. The ends lost 0 bases at V and 10 bases at J; junction bases unmatched: 12. Looked up from germline, CDR1 is LGHDT and CDR2 is YNNKEL (reference sequence). This CDR3 has 17 amino acids. The CDR3 DNA reads TGTGCCAGCAGCCAAGATCTAAAAGCGGGGGGGCCTTGGGAGCAGTTCTTC. It codes for CASSQDLKAGGPWEQFF.

The chain carries TRBV6-1 and TRBJ2-2, with D perhaps TRBD2 (5 bases). Trimming shortened V by 7 bases and J by 0 bases, and 15 bases separated the two germline ends. Germline V gives CDR1 MNHNS, CDR2 SASEGT. This CDR3 is 16 amino acids long. CDR3 residues: CASKVGATTNTGELFF. The CDR3 coding sequence is TGTGCCAGCAAGGTTGGAGCGACTACGAACACCGGGGAGCTGTTTTTT.

This clonotype showed up just a few times. The V gene is TRBV5-1, the J gene TRBJ2-1; 8 bases align to TRBD1. V was pared by 0 bases and J by 5 bases, with 7 bases of the junction left unmatched. The CDR3 extends over 16 amino acids. Germline V CDR1 and CDR2: SGHRS, YFSETQ. CDR3 in DNA: TGCGCCAGCAGCTTGGCCAGCCAGGGGGCGAACAATGAGCAGTTCTTC. Translating gives CASSLASQGANNEQFF.

The chain is built from TRBV6-2 or TRBV6-3 and TRBJ2-7, with D perhaps TRBD2 (5 bases). Germline CDR1 is MNHEY and CDR2 is SVGEGT. CDR3 length equals 12 residues. The V and J ends lost 6 bases and 1 base respectively, with 7 bases between them. CDR3 nucleotide sequence: TGTGCCAGCAGATCGGGGTCCTACGAGCAGTACTTC. Translated: CASRSGSYEQYF.

V is TRBV14 and J is TRBJ2-1, with 10 bases that match TRBD2. CDR3 length: 17 amino acids. Germline V gene data show CDR1 as SGHDN and CDR2 as FVKESK. Trimming took 4 bases from V and 0 from J; bases not matched to a gene: 6. Written as DNA, the CDR3 is TGTGCCAGCAGCCGCCCGGGACTAGCGCGCTCCTACAATGAGCAGTTCTTC. This encodes CASSRPGLARSYNEQFF.

This sequence joins TRBV18 and TRBJ2-3; D ambiguous. CDR3 length: 14 residues. V lost 8 bases, J lost 0 bases, and 12 bases lay in between. CDR1 is KGHSH and CDR2 is LQKENI in the germline V gene. Here the CDR3 reads CASGISPSTDTQYF. The CDR3 DNA follows: TGTGCCAGCGGGATCTCACCGAGCACAGATACGCAGTATTTT.

This clonotype was observed many times. The rearrangement joins TRBV5-1 to TRBJ2-2; 7 nucleotides agree with TRBD1. V lost 4 bases and J lost 6; bases outside the gene matches: 9. The CDR3 is made up of 15 amino acids. Germline V gene sequence: CDR1 SGHRS, CDR2 YFSETQ. CDR3 region: CASSLGQPGAGELFF. CDR3 in DNA: TGCGCCAGCAGCCTGGGACAGCCAGGCGCCGGGGAGCTGTTTTTT.

V usage is TRBV12-3 or TRBV12-4 and J usage is TRBJ1-4; D gene ambiguous. This CDR3 has 14 residues. The V gene lost 7 bases and the J gene lost 8 bases, with 17 bases spanning the gap. The CDR3 loop is CASKEGLLEEKLFF. DNA of the CDR3: TGTGCCAGCAAAGAGGGTCTCCTGGAGGAAAAACTGTTTTTT.

This chain links TRBV9 with TRBJ2-3, with 14 bases that match TRBD2. V lost 4 bases, J lost 5 bases, and 9 bases stayed unmatched. Germline CDR1 SGDLS, CDR2 YYNGEE. The CDR3 length is 17 residues. Here the CDR3 reads CASSSRTSGGLVDTQYF. The CDR3 nucleotides read TGTGCCAGCAGCTCCCGGACTAGCGGGGGGTTAGTAGATACGCAGTATTTT. The complete variable domain, with remaining parts taken from reference TRBV9 and TRBJ2-3, reads DSGVTQTPKHLITATGQRVTLRCSPRSGDLSVYWYQQSLDQGLQFLIQYYNGEERAKGNILERFSAQQFPDLHSELNLSSLELGDSALYFCASSSRTSGGLVDTQYFGPGTRLTVL.

V and J are TRBV27 and TRBJ1-6; D is unclear. The V end lost 6 bases, the J end lost 1 base, and 10 bases lay between the germline ends. Per germline, CDR1 MNHEY and CDR2 SMNVEV (reference sequence). The CDR3 runs to 15 residues. CDR3 coding DNA: TGTGCCAGCAGGGGCGACGGTTCCTATAATTCACCCCTCCACTTT. Translating gives CASRGDGSYNSPLHF.

The chain has TRBV6-1 and TRBJ2-2; the D gene is possibly TRBD2 (5 bases). Germline values: CDR1 MNHNS, CDR2 SASEGT. CDR3 size: 16 residues. V was pared by 6 bases and J by 1 base, with 15 bases between. The CDR3 bases are TGTGCCAGCAGGAGGGATAGCGATATGAACACCGGGGAGCTGTTTTTT. Residues: CASRRDSDMNTGELFF.

This clonotype showed up just a few times. The rearrangement joins TRBV6-1 to TRBJ2-7; D remains ambiguous. The CDR3 has 10 residues. CDR1 is MNHNS and CDR2 is SASEGT in the germline V gene. The V and J ends lost 7 bases and 5 bases respectively, with 6 bases between them. CDR3 bases: TGTGCCAGCAACCGCAACGAGCAGTACTTC. Translated: CASNRNEQYF.

The V call is TRBV27, the J call TRBJ2-5; a weak D match, TRBD1 (6 bases). The CDR3 loop spans 16 amino acids. Germline lookup yields CDR1 MNHEY and CDR2 SMNVEV (reference sequence). V lost 3 bases and J lost 1, with 15 bases in between. The chain's CDR3 is CASSFPTLTGQETQYF. The CDR3 region has the DNA TGTGCCAGCAGTTTCCCAACCTTGACAGGCCAAGAGACCCAGTACTTC.

The gene calls are TRBV20-1 and TRBJ1-1, with D possibly matching TRBD1 (5 bases). Germline V gives CDR1 DFQATT, CDR2 SNEGSKA (reference sequence). The V and J ends lost 2 bases and 7 bases respectively, with 17 bases between them. The CDR3 spans 14 residues. The CDR3 DNA reads TGCAGTGCTAGACCCGGAGGGAGTGGGGGTGAAGCTTTCTTT. It yields the protein CSARPGGSGGEAFF.

The V call is TRBV20-1, the J call TRBJ2-7, with a weak D call TRBD2 (5 bases). The length of the CDR3 is 13 residues. V was cut by 3 bases and J by 4 bases, with 13 bases left in between. CDR1 and CDR2 (germline): DFQATT, SNEGSKA (reference sequence). CDR3 DNA: TGCAGTGCTAGGGCGCGGGCAGGTTACGAGCAGTACTTC. Translated, it gives CSARARAGYEQYF.